This T cell receptor beta chain was captured in a study of blood T cell repertoires in COVID-19. Overall study: PBMCs, B-cell-depleted T cells, or T cells were the source of the cDNA or gDNA that made up the material.

Profiled with immunoSEQ multiplex PCR; TCRdb holds only in-frame clones, not every one. Of approximately 300,000 clones in the sample, around 90% were seen once. The V and J ends lost 4 bases and 0 bases, in that order; junction bases with no gene match: 0. This CDR3 is 14 amino acids long. CDR1 SGHDN and CDR2 FVKESK come from the germline V gene. Cohorts were determined from participant-reported clinical history. Recovered status applied to Cohort 3 donors who had two consecutive negative PCRs. It also applied to those with clearance or with symptom resolution. The clonotype originates from a man in his fifties or sixties who had recovered from COVID-19. Specimen: PBMCs or T cells enriched from blood (not recorded which). V and J are TRBV14 and TRBJ1-1; TRBD1 agrees at 9 bases. The CDR3 DNA follows: TGTGCCAGCAGCCGGGACAGGGTGAACACTGAAGCTTTCTTT. Protein sequence: CASSRDRVNTEAFF.